This T cell receptor (beta chain) was recovered during a study of graft-versus-host responses after intestinal transplantation. Turning to the study itself: Uniformly, recipients were administered anti-thymocyte globulin induction with subsequent tacrolimus and steroids for around three years.

General study points: The recipient marrow held GvH clones, and some of them showed up first in ileum or blood. High graft-versus-host to host-versus-graft T cell clonal ratios marked allografts of patients with graft-donor macrochimerism. Levels of circulating GvH clones at their peak were associated with early post-transplant HvG declines.

The data were produced by immunoSEQ multiplex PCR, yet TCRdb's version contains in-frame clones alone and is incomplete. The profile shows 85,000 to 100,000 clones, less than 95% of them singletons. In regard to this clone: Its antigen remains unidentified.

CDR1 is SEHNR and CDR2 is FQNEAQ in the germline V gene (reference sequence). The CDR3 covers 16 residues. Unmatched junction bases numbered 12, after V lost 3 bases and J lost 5 bases. The chain recombines TRBV7-9 with TRBJ2-7; 8 nucleotides line up with TRBD1. The sequenced sample was unstimulated CD8+ T cells sorted from spleen or lymph node cells, obtained before transplant. This TCR came from a human donor who was the organ donor for an intestinal transplant. This chain's CDR3 is CASSFPPPKTGDEQYF. The CDR3 DNA is TGTGCCAGCAGCTTCCCTCCACCAAAGACAGGGGACGAGCAGTACTTC. Based on the CDR3 plus reference TRBV7-9 and TRBJ2-7, the full variable domain is DTGVSQNPRHKITKRGQNVTFRCDPISEHNRLYWYRQTLGQGPEFLTYFQNEAQLEKSRLLSDRFSAERPKGSFSTLEIQRTEQGDSAMYLCASSFPPPKTGDEQYFGPGTRLTVT.